The 19 T cell receptor beta chains below all came from one sample that was sequenced in a study of T cells in Graves' hyperthyroidism and ophthalmopathy. There were TCR beta CDR3 regions amplified from RNA transcripts. The HTBI primer set served for first-round RT-PCR of the TCR CDR3. TCRdb reprocessed the multiplex PCR reads with MiXCR, giving one entry per CDR3 protein. The table has about 290,000 distinct CDR3 sequences, 10% to 15% seen once; the top ten hold 7.5% to 8%. Sequencing was done on a sample of blood. The source is a woman between 25 and 40 years old with Graves' hyperthyroidism that later progressed to Graves' ophthalmopathy.

This clonotype has at least ten counts. This chain connects TRBV9 to TRBJ1-2; D is uncertain. Germline values: CDR1 SGDLS, CDR2 YYNGEE. V was cut by 4 bases and J by 4 bases, with 8 bases left in between. The CDR3 length is 12 residues. The CDR3 region has the DNA TGTGCCAGCAGCCCGGCAGGCTATGGCTACACCTTC. Residues: CASSPAGYGYTF. Full variable domain (missing parts from reference TRBV9 and TRBJ1-2): DSGVTQTPKHLITATGQRVTLRCSPRSGDLSVYWYQQSLDQGLQFLIQYYNGEERAKGNILERFSAQQFPDLHSELNLSSLELGDSALYFCASSPAGYGYTFGSGTRLTVV.

The CDR3 spells CASSVGGRGMPYNEQFF. CDR3 DNA sequence: TGTGCCAGCAGCGTAGGAGGACGCGGGATGCCTTACAATGAGCAGTTCTTC. The genes are TRBV9 and TRBJ2-1, with D maybe TRBD2 (6 bases). Germline V gene data show CDR1 as SGDLS and CDR2 as YYNGEE. Deletions cut 0 bases from V and 4 bases from J, with 17 bases between. This CDR3 is built from 17 residues.

The J gene is TRBJ1-1, the V gene TRBV10-3; unclear D gene. V was clipped by 4 bases and J by 1 base, with 7 bases between them. The CDR3 is 13 amino acids. Germline V CDR1 and CDR2: ENHRY, SYGVKD. CDR3 residues: CAISGIQNTEAFF. DNA for the CDR3: TGTGCCATCAGTGGAATACAGAACACTGAAGCTTTCTTT.

This clonotype was detected many times. This sequence joins TRBV10-3 and TRBJ2-7; TRBD1 is a possible D gene (5 bases). Germline V gene sequence: CDR1 ENHRY, CDR2 SYGVKD. This CDR3 is built from 13 residues. V was cut by 2 bases and J by 2 bases, with 7 bases left in between. The CDR3 nucleotides read TGTGCCATCAGTGAGGACAGTACCTACGAGCAGTACTTC. This gives the protein CAISEDSTYEQYF.

In this sample, this clonotype turned up a few times. The chain recombines TRBV20-1 with TRBJ2-7; 11 bases are a match to TRBD2. CDR1 DFQATT and CDR2 SNEGSKA come from the germline V gene (reference sequence). CDR3 size: 17 residues. V lost 3 bases, J lost 0 bases, and 10 bases stayed unmatched. CDR3 DNA sequence: TGCAGTGCTAGTGGAGGACTAGCGGGCGTTAGCTCCTACGAGCAGTACTTC. Encoded protein: CSASGGLAGVSSYEQYF.

This clonotype was observed a handful of times. This sequence joins TRBV6-1 and TRBJ2-7, with TRBD1 identical over 9 bases. The CDR3 runs 14 residues. From germline, CDR1 is MNHNS and CDR2 SASEGT. The V and J ends lost 6 bases and 3 bases, in that order; junction bases with no gene match: 6. This CDR3 reads CASSRDRESYEQYF. The CDR3, as DNA: TGTGCCAGCAGCCGGGACAGGGAAAGCTACGAGCAGTACTTC.

This clonotype was seen ten or more times. The CDR3 reads CSAGQGSGQPQHF. As DNA, the CDR3 is TGCAGTGCGGGACAGGGTTCGGGTCAGCCCCAGCATTTT. The chain combines TRBV20-1 with TRBJ1-5; TRBD1 aligns across 9 bases. This CDR3 comprises 13 residues. The V and J ends lost 6 bases and 6 bases, in that order; junction bases with no gene match: 6. Looked up from germline, CDR1 is DFQATT and CDR2 is SNEGSKA (reference sequence).

This clonotype was observed at least ten times. The CDR3, as DNA: TGTGCCAGCAGTCTACTAGGGGGGCTCAATGAGCAGTTCTTC. Translated: CASSLLGGLNEQFF. The chain uses TRBV6-2 or TRBV6-3 and TRBJ2-1, with D tentatively TRBD1 or TRBD2 (6 bases each). With 5 bases removed from V and 6 bases from J, the gap between germline ends came to 14 bases. Germline CDR1 reads MNHEY; CDR2 reads SVGEGT. This CDR3 is built from 14 residues.

Comment on this clonotype: A much larger clone lies a single base off, so this may be a read error. The J gene is TRBJ1-1, the V gene TRBV15; D gene unclear. The germline V gene encodes CDR1 LNHNV and CDR2 YYDKDF (reference sequence). Trimming took off 0 bases at V and 1 base at J, with 3 bases between the two ends. The CDR3 runs to 13 residues. The CDR3 region is CATSREQNTEAFF. For the CDR3, the DNA is TGTGCCACCAGCAGAGAACAGAACACTGAAGCTTTCTTT.

The chain uses TRBV29-1 and TRBJ1-4, with a tentative D call TRBD1 (5 bases). Deletions cut 6 bases from V and 5 bases from J, with 10 bases between. The CDR3 runs 12 residues. Germline-derived CDR1 and CDR2 are SQVTM and ANQGSEA. The CDR3 bases are TGCAGCGTGGGGCGGAGCAATGAAAAACTGTTTTTT. This codes for CSVGRSNEKLFF.

This clonotype appeared many times. The chain joins TRBV10-1 to TRBJ2-7, with D unresolved. Per the germline V gene, CDR1 is WNHNN and CDR2 is SYGVQD (reference sequence). Trimming stripped 7 bases from V and 0 bases from J, with 10 bases between. CDR3 length: 13 amino acids. The CDR3 reads CASIKVGSYEQYF. Written as DNA, the CDR3 is TGCGCCAGCATAAAGGTCGGCTCCTACGAGCAGTACTTC.

The chain combines TRBV20-1 with TRBJ1-1; tentatively, D is TRBD1 (6 bases). CDR1 and CDR2 (germline): DFQATT, SNEGSKA (reference sequence). Deletions cut 7 bases from V and 6 bases from J, with 21 bases between. The CDR3 is 14 residues long. The CDR3, as DNA: TGCAGTGTGGTGGGCTATCAGGGGTCCGCTGAAGCTTTCTTT. This translates into CSVVGYQGSAEAFF.

This clonotype was observed a handful of times. One base away lies a much larger clone, so this may be a sequencing read error. This chain's CDR3 is CASSLPPPQNNEQLF. As DNA, the CDR3 is TGTGCCAGCAGTTTGCCACCCCCCCAGAACAATGAGCAGCTCTTC. The chain carries TRBV28 and TRBJ2-1; D is ambiguous. CDR3 length: 15 residues. Germline V gives CDR1 MDHEN, CDR2 SYDVKM.

This clonotype was observed at least ten times. The rearrangement uses TRBV29-1 and TRBJ1-2; tentatively, D is TRBD1 (6 bases). The CDR3 runs 15 residues. Germline V gene sequence: CDR1 SQVTM, CDR2 ANQGSEA. V lost 3 bases to trimming and J lost 2 bases, with 16 bases between them. The CDR3 bases are TGCAGCGTTGACCCCAGTGGGGGGCCCAACTATGGCTACACCTTC. Translation gives CSVDPSGGPNYGYTF.

There are many counts of this clonotype. CDR3 DNA sequence: TGCAGTGCTAGAGATCTGTTGTCCGATACGCAGTATTTT. Encoded protein: CSARDLLSDTQYF. The rearrangement joins TRBV20-1 to TRBJ2-3; D not resolved. V was clipped by 0 bases and J by 6 bases, with 10 bases between them. Germline V gene sequence: CDR1 DFQATT, CDR2 SNEGSKA (reference sequence). CDR3 length: 13 amino acids.

This clonotype has ten or more counts. The chain links TRBV28 to TRBJ1-5; D perhaps matches TRBD1 (5 bases). The CDR3 has 16 residues. V lost 10 bases and J 0 bases, leaving 19 bases between the germline ends. Germline assignment: CDR1 MDHEN and CDR2 SYDVKM. CDR3 nucleotide sequence: TGTGCCACCCGAACCGGGACGAGGGATAGCAATCAGCCCCAGCATTTT. It is translated as CATRTGTRDSNQPQHF. The whole variable domain, remainder taken from reference TRBV28 and TRBJ1-5, is DVKVTQSSRYLVKRTGEKVFLECVQDMDHENMFWYRQDPGLGLRLIYFSYDVKMKEKGDIPEGYSVSREKKERFSLILESASTNQTSMYLCATRTGTRDSNQPQHFGDGTRLSIL.

This clonotype was picked up many times. The V call is TRBV7-2, the J call TRBJ2-3; D not resolved. This CDR3 has 14 residues. Looked up from germline, CDR1 is SGHTA and CDR2 is FQGNSA. The V gene lost 6 bases and the J gene lost 2 bases, with 12 bases spanning the gap. The CDR3 DNA follows: TGTGCCAGCAGACAACCGGGCTACACAGATACGCAGTATTTT. Protein: CASRQPGYTDTQYF. The whole variable domain, remainder taken from reference TRBV7-2 and TRBJ2-3, is GAGVSQSPSNKVTEKGKDVELRCDPISGHTALYWYRQSLGQGLEFLIYFQGNSAPDKSGLPSDRFSAERTGGSVSTLTIQRTQQEDSAVYLCASRQPGYTDTQYFGPGTRLTVL.

This chain joins TRBV5-1 and TRBJ2-2; the D gene is possibly TRBD2 (5 bases). The CDR3 loop spans 15 amino acids. V gave up 5 bases and J gave up 0 bases, with 11 bases separating them. CDR1 is SGHRS, CDR2 YFSETQ, per germline. CDR3 nucleotide sequence: TGCGCCAGCAGGCTTTCGGGATCGAACACCGGGGAGCTGTTTTTT. Translating gives CASRLSGSNTGELFF.

This clonotype was seen many times. The J gene is TRBJ1-1, the V gene TRBV10-3; 7 nucleotides align to TRBD1. CDR1 and CDR2 from the germline V gene are ENHRY and SYGVKD. V was clipped by 5 bases and J by 1 base; unmatched bases: 7. The CDR3 spans 15 residues. CDR3 DNA sequence: TGTGCCATCAGTTCGCAGACAGGGCGGAACACTGAAGCTTTCTTT. Translation: CAISSQTGRNTEAFF.